This T cell receptor beta chain was sequenced during a study of T cell responses to AZD1222 COVID-19 vaccine. Study findings and constraints: Targeting of unmutated variant regions was reportedly seen in nearly half of spike-specific TCRs. At 160-218 and 743-854, vaccine-associated CD4 TCRs were dominant, and they spanned spike. The peak T cell response came first, and repertoires were sampled only after it.

In regard to this clone: Antigen unknown.

Generated by immunoSEQ multiplex PCR, the TCRdb table keeps only in-frame clones and is missing some. The table records 150,000 or so clones, roughly 90% of them present only once. Trimming shortened V by 1 base and J by 0 bases, and 6 bases separated the two germline ends. The CDR3 totals 14 residues. The germline V gene encodes CDR1 LNHDA and CDR2 SQIVND (reference sequence). The source of this sequence is an adult in good health. Source: peripheral blood, taken on day 0 of MenACWY control vaccination. The chain couples TRBV19 to TRBJ1-1; D gene ambiguous. CDR3 residues: CASSIAGLNTEAFF. CDR3 nucleotides: TGTGCCAGTAGTATAGCAGGATTGAACACTGAAGCTTTCTTT. Combining the CDR3 with reference TRBV19 and TRBJ1-1 gives the whole variable domain DGGITQSPKYLFRKEGQNVTLSCEQNLNHDAMYWYRQDPGQGLRLIYYSQIVNDFQKGDIAEGYSVSREKKESFPLTVTSAQKNPTAFYLCASSIAGLNTEAFFGQGTRLTVV.